Below, 20 T cell receptor beta chains from the same sample are listed, as sequenced in a study of blood T cell repertoires in COVID-19. Profiling relied on immunoSEQ multiplex PCR, and the TCRdb table lists in-frame clones only, not all of them. The sample lists about 140,000 clones; 81% were seen once. The specimen was peripheral blood. These TCRs come from a human donor in a cohort sampled during active COVID-19.

The chain uses TRBV4-3 and TRBJ2-5, with D hard to call. The ends were cut back, 1 base at V and 2 bases at J, with 5 bases in the middle. Germline V gives CDR1 LGHNA, CDR2 YSLEER. The CDR3 is made up of 13 amino acids. CDR3 residues: CASSQVRQETQYF. CDR3 in DNA: TGCGCCAGCAGCCAAGTACGGCAAGAGACCCAGTACTTC.

The chain combines TRBV7-2 with TRBJ2-7; a weak D match, TRBD1 (7 bases). Trimming took 9 bases from V and 4 from J, leaving 16 bases between them. The CDR3 runs to 13 residues. Germline V lookup: CDR1 SGHTA, CDR2 FQGNSA. The CDR3 region is CASSRQGGYEQYF. The CDR3 DNA follows: TGTGCCAGTAGTCGACAGGGAGGATACGAGCAGTACTTC.

The sample holds a few counts of this clone. V gene TRBV28 combines with J gene TRBJ1-1; D possibly corresponds to TRBD1 (6 bases). Germline CDR1 and CDR2: MDHEN and SYDVKM. CDR3 length equals 15 residues. Trimming stripped 5 bases from V and 4 bases from J, with 17 bases between. CDR3 residues: CASSVPRGAFTEAFF. The CDR3 DNA reads as TGTGCCAGCAGTGTCCCCCGGGGGGCCTTCACTGAAGCTTTCTTT. Combining the CDR3 with reference TRBV28 and TRBJ1-1 gives the whole variable domain DVKVTQSSRYLVKRTGEKVFLECVQDMDHENMFWYRQDPGLGLRLIYFSYDVKMKEKGDIPEGYSVSREKKERFSLILESASTNQTSMYLCASSVPRGAFTEAFFGQGTRLTVV.

J is TRBJ2-5 and V is TRBV18; TRBD2 matches 9 bases. The V segment lost 4 bases and the J segment 1 base; nucleotides outside the gene matches: 1. CDR1 is KGHSH, CDR2 LQKENI, per germline. This CDR3 spans 14 amino acids. The chain's CDR3 is CASSLTSGQETQYF. The CDR3 region has the DNA TGTGCCAGCTCACTGACTAGCGGCCAAGAGACCCAGTACTTC.

V gene TRBV28 combines with J gene TRBJ2-7, with D perhaps TRBD2 (7 bases). In germline, CDR1 is MDHEN, CDR2 SYDVKM. This CDR3 spans 13 amino acids. Between the trimmed V and J ends, which lost 6 bases and 4 bases, there was a span of 13 bases. The CDR3 nucleotides read TGTGCCAGCAGCCCTGGGGGGGCTTACGAGCAGTACTTC. This translates into CASSPGGAYEQYF.

This clone was picked up a small number of times. This chain joins TRBV18 and TRBJ2-1; TRBD1 matches 7 bases. V shed 1 base and J 5 bases; nucleotides not matched to a gene: 5. The CDR3 covers 15 residues. Germline V gene data show CDR1 as KGHSH and CDR2 as LQKENI. Here the CDR3 reads CASSPLPGQNNEQFF. The CDR3 region has the DNA TGTGCCAGCTCACCACTGCCGGGACAGAACAATGAGCAGTTCTTC. Drawing the rest from reference TRBV18 and TRBJ2-1, the complete variable domain is NAGVMQNPRHLVRRRGQEARLRCSPMKGHSHVYWYRQLPEEGLKFMVYLQKENIIDESGMPKERFSAEFPKEGPSILRIQQVVRGDSAAYFCASSPLPGQNNEQFFGPGTRLTVL.

This clone appeared a single time. The V and J genes are TRBV4-3 and TRBJ2-2, with D possibly TRBD2 on 5 matching bases. Germline CDR1 and CDR2: LGHNA and YSLEER. There are 17 residues in the CDR3. Trimming pared 0 bases from V and 2 bases from J, leaving 13 bases between. CDR3 protein: CASSQDMASLNTGELFF. Here the CDR3 DNA reads TGCGCCAGCAGCCAAGACATGGCTAGCCTAAACACCGGGGAGCTGTTTTTT.

V is TRBV7-9 and J is TRBJ1-1; possible D gene TRBD1, 6 bases. Germline V gene data show CDR1 as SEHNR and CDR2 as FQNEAQ (reference sequence). V lost 2 bases, J lost 1 base, and 14 bases lay in between. The CDR3 spans 16 residues. The CDR3 is CASSLPTGRGNTEAFF. The CDR3 DNA reads TGTGCCAGCAGCTTACCCACCGGCAGGGGGAACACTGAAGCTTTCTTT.

This clone was observed many times. The chain links TRBV3-1 (or the pseudogene TRBV3-2) to TRBJ2-7, with no clear D. The CDR3 consists of 15 residues. In germline, CDR1 is LGHDT, CDR2 YNNKEL (reference sequence). V was cut by 0 bases and J by 2 bases, with 11 bases left in between. The CDR3 nucleotides read TGTGCCAGCAGCCAAGAAGTTGCGGCGGCCTACGAGCAGTACTTC. The encoded protein is CASSQEVAAAYEQYF.

The chain recombines TRBV6-1 with TRBJ2-3; 7 nucleotides align to TRBD2. The J segment lost 0 bases and the V segment lost 2 bases, leaving 2 bases of the junction unmatched. Germline loops: CDR1 MNHNS, CDR2 SASEGT. The CDR3 is 15 residues long. CDR3: CASSESGGSTDTQYF. In DNA, the CDR3 is TGTGCCAGCAGTGAATCGGGGGGAAGCACAGATACGCAGTATTTT.

The rearrangement joins TRBV5-1 to TRBJ1-5; perhaps TRBD1 as D (5 bases). Trimming removed 0 bases from V and 6 bases from J, with 10 bases in between. CDR1 and CDR2 (germline): SGHRS, YFSETQ. The CDR3 contains 14 residues. This CDR3 reads CASSLGSGGQPQHF. The DNA for the CDR3 is TGCGCCAGCAGCTTGGGGTCGGGGGGTCAGCCCCAGCATTTT. Variable domain in full (rest from reference TRBV5-1 and TRBJ1-5): KAGVTQTPRYLIKTRGQQVTLSCSPISGHRSVSWYQQTPGQGLQFLFEYFSETQRNKGNFPGRFSGRQFSNSRSEMNVSTLELGDSALYLCASSLGSGGQPQHFGDGTRLSIL.

This chain's CDR3 is CAIIRGDRPYNEQFF. The CDR3 region has the DNA TGTGCCATCATTCGGGGAGACAGGCCCTACAATGAGCAGTTCTTC. The V call is TRBV2, the J call TRBJ2-1; possibly TRBD1 for D (6 bases). Germline V gives CDR1 SNHLY, CDR2 FYNNEI. V was trimmed by 10 bases and J by 2 bases, leaving 18 bases between them. This CDR3 is 15 amino acids long.

V usage is TRBV19 and J usage is TRBJ2-4; 9 bases fit TRBD1. The CDR3 length is 15 residues. Trimming at V came to 8 bases and at J to 0 bases, leaving 5 bases not matched to a gene. From germline, CDR1 is LNHDA and CDR2 SQIVND (reference sequence). The CDR3 is CASWDREGAKNIQYF. The CDR3 bases are TGTGCCAGTTGGGACAGGGAGGGAGCCAAAAACATTCAGTACTTC. The full variable domain, completed using reference TRBV19 and TRBJ2-4, is DGGITQSPKYLFRKEGQNVTLSCEQNLNHDAMYWYRQDPGQGLRLIYYSQIVNDFQKGDIAEGYSVSREKKESFPLTVTSAQKNPTAFYLCASWDREGAKNIQYFGAGTRLSVL.

The rearrangement links TRBV24-1 to TRBJ2-5; 11 nucleotides line up with TRBD2. The junction had 8 bases not matched to a gene; V was cut back by 1 base and J by 5 bases. Germline loops: CDR1 KGHDR, CDR2 SFDVKD. The length of the CDR3 is 17 residues. CDR3 sequence reads: CATSDFGLAGPGETQYF. DNA of the CDR3: TGTGCCACCAGTGATTTCGGACTAGCGGGTCCCGGGGAGACCCAGTACTTC.

The CDR3: CASSQEGGQGLHEQFF. The CDR3 DNA follows: TGCGCCAGCAGCCAAGAGGGGGGACAGGGTCTCCATGAGCAGTTCTTC. The chain employs TRBV4-3 and TRBJ2-1; 9 bases map to TRBD1. The CDR3 covers 16 residues. The V gene end was trimmed by 0 bases and the J gene end by 8 bases; junction bases not matched to a gene: 8. CDR1 LGHNA and CDR2 YSLEER come from the germline V gene.

The chain links TRBV6-2 or TRBV6-3 to TRBJ2-1, with 8 bases lining up with TRBD2. V shed 2 bases, J shed 7 bases, and the junction held 7 bases outside the gene matches. The CDR3 covers 15 residues. Germline CDR1 reads MNHEY; CDR2 reads SVGEGT. The CDR3 DNA reads as TGTGCCAGCAGTTACGAGCGGGGGCGCGGAAATGAGCAGTTCTTC. Amino acids: CASSYERGRGNEQFF.

The rearrangement links TRBV6-2 or TRBV6-3 to TRBJ2-1; 14 bases align to TRBD2. Per the germline V gene, CDR1 is MNHEY and CDR2 is SVGEGT. V was pared by 6 bases and J by 8 bases, with 12 bases of the junction left unmatched. CDR3 length: 17 amino acids. Here the CDR3 reads CASSQSQGLAGDHEQFF. CDR3 sequence (DNA): TGTGCCAGCAGCCAAAGTCAGGGACTAGCGGGAGACCATGAGCAGTTCTTC.

The chain joins TRBV19 to TRBJ1-1; the D gene is possibly TRBD1 (6 bases). V lost 5 bases, J lost 5 bases, and 15 bases lay in between. Germline-derived CDR1 and CDR2 are LNHDA and SQIVND (reference sequence). The length of the CDR3 is 14 residues. CDR3 region: CASSQGSSKTEAFF. The CDR3 bases are TGTGCCAGTAGTCAGGGGTCTAGTAAGACTGAAGCTTTCTTT.

The chain joins TRBV2 to TRBJ1-1; D is uncertain. Trimming removed 7 bases from V and 0 bases from J, with 6 bases in between. Germline assignment: CDR1 SNHLY and CDR2 FYNNEI. The CDR3 contains 12 residues. The CDR3 protein is CASKEMNTEAFF. Written as DNA, the CDR3 is TGTGCCAGCAAGGAGATGAACACTGAAGCTTTCTTT.

V is TRBV2 and J is TRBJ2-7, with 11 bases fitting TRBD2. The ends lost 6 bases at V and 4 bases at J; junction bases unmatched: 2. The CDR3 totals 13 residues. The germline CDR1 and CDR2 sequences are SNHLY and FYNNEI. CDR3 loop: CASRLAGVYEQYF. DNA of the CDR3: TGTGCCAGCAGACTAGCGGGAGTATACGAGCAGTACTTC.